This T cell receptor (beta chain) is from a study of identifying expanded T cells in peripheral blood. Overall study results and limits: Technical replicates showed roughly 1.2 changed clones; about two weeks approximately 16; four weeks 19. Two-week clone count variance significantly increased as total template count grew.

The ends were cut back, 2 bases at V and 5 bases at J, with 10 bases in the middle. The length of the CDR3 is 13 residues. Per the germline V gene, CDR1 is KGHSH and CDR2 is LQKENI. For this clone: Its specificity is not known.

Sequencing was performed with immunoSEQ multiplex PCR; in TCRdb, only in-frame clones are kept and a portion is missing. This table has roughly 100,000 clones, around 89% appearing once. No infections or other immune events were documented during collection. Source material: blood. This chain uses TRBV18 with TRBJ2-7; a weak D match, TRBD1 (6 bases). The TCR sequence derives from a person between 18 and 75 years old in good health. Here the CDR3 DNA reads TGTGCCAGCTCACCAAATCCAGGGGACGAGCAGTACTTC. Translating gives CASSPNPGDEQYF.